This TCR beta chain was sequenced in a study of regulatory T cells in long-lasting Graves disease. Study background: Positivity for TSH receptor antibodies plus over 5 years of antithyroid drugs meant persistent Graves' disease. Notes on the study in general: Persistent Graves' patients possessed reduced TCR diversity relative to recently diagnosed ones.

V dropped 4 bases and J dropped 5 bases, with 17 bases sitting between them. The CDR3 length is 14 residues. In germline, CDR1 is DFQATT, CDR2 SNEGSKA (reference sequence). Time point described: persistent/refractory GD, antithyroid drugs over 5 years with positive TRAb. RNA from PBMCs was the source of the TCR library. From each patient, roughly 10 milliliters of peripheral blood was drawn and collected into an EDTA anticoagulant tube. In building TCR beta libraries, iRepertoire HTBI primers were used together with Arm-PCR of CDR3 regions. TCRdb used MiXCR to reprocess the multiplex PCR reads, holding one entry per CDR3 protein. The sample records roughly 400,000 distinct CDR3 sequences, around 20% being singletons. This clonotype was seen at least ten times. Its antigen is still unknown.

J is TRBJ2-5 and V is TRBV20-1; D is possibly TRBD1 (6 bases). This specimen consisted of peripheral blood mononuclear cells (PBMCs), obtained when the disease was refractory, from a patient treated with antithyroid drugs. This clonotype originated in a female donor with Graves disease. In DNA form, the CDR3 reads TGCAGTGCTAACCCGACAGGTATTACGGAGACCCAGTACTTC. It codes for CSANPTGITETQYF.